The 5 T cell receptor beta chains presented below share a single source sample, sequenced in a study of CD8 T cells in Susac syndrome. Reverse transcription of roughly 0.45 to 1 ug RNA used random hexamers. TCRdb itself ran the immunoSEQ multiplex PCR reads through MiXCR, one entry per CDR3 protein. The sample lists 150,000 to 200,000 distinct CDR3 sequences, around 93% seen once, with approximately 0.14% in the top ten. Specimen: CD4+ T cells from PBMCs. Receptors originate from a human donor in good health.

The rearrangement uses TRBV7-2 and TRBJ2-1; perhaps TRBD1 as D (6 bases). Trimming left V 5 bases short and J 10 bases short, with 18 bases between. This CDR3 is 14 amino acids long. The germline V gene encodes CDR1 SGHTA and CDR2 FQGNSA. The CDR3: CASSPRTEDNEQFF. Here the CDR3 DNA reads TGTGCCAGCAGCCCCCGGACAGAGGATAACGAGCAGTTCTTC.

V is TRBV7-3 and J is TRBJ2-7; 9 nucleotides agree with TRBD2. The V gene's germline CDR1 is SGHTA and CDR2 FQGTGA. Trimming cost V 0 bases and J 5 bases; bases outside gene matches: 5. The CDR3 contains 15 residues. CDR3 residues: CASSLTSGGRDEQYF. The CDR3, as DNA: TGTGCCAGCAGCTTAACTAGCGGGGGCCGCGACGAGCAGTACTTC.

The V and J genes are TRBV2 and TRBJ2-6, with 7 bases fitting TRBD1. The CDR3 runs 17 residues. With 4 bases clipped from V and 4 bases from J, the junction kept 10 bases outside the gene matches. CDR1 is SNHLY and CDR2 is FYNNEI in the germline V gene. For the CDR3, the DNA is TGTGCCAGCAGTGGACGACAGGGTTTGGGCGGGGCCAACGTCCTGACTTTC. Residues: CASSGRQGLGGANVLTF. Together with reference TRBV2 and TRBJ2-6, the CDR3 gives the full variable domain: EPEVTQTPSHQVTQMGQEVILRCVPISNHLYFYWYRQILGQKVEFLVSFYNNEISEKSEIFDDQFSVERPDGSNFTLKIRSTKLEDSAMYFCASSGRQGLGGANVLTFGAGSRLTVL.

The chain combines TRBV29-1 with TRBJ1-1; no clear D. CDR1 and CDR2 (germline): SQVTM, ANQGSEA. This CDR3 is 14 amino acids long. V lost 2 bases and J 0 bases, leaving 10 bases between the germline ends. The CDR3 is CSVELAAMNTEAFF. The CDR3, as DNA: TGCAGCGTTGAACTGGCGGCGATGAACACTGAAGCTTTCTTT. Combining the CDR3 with reference TRBV29-1 and TRBJ1-1 gives the whole variable domain SAVISQKPSRDICQRGTSLTIQCQVDSQVTMMFWYRQQPGQSLTLIATANQGSEATYESGFVIDKFPISRPNLTFSTLTVSNMSPEDSSIYLCSVELAAMNTEAFFGQGTRLTVV.

This clonotype was seen more than once but under ten times. V usage is TRBV29-1 and J usage is TRBJ2-3; 12 bases agree with TRBD2. In germline, CDR1 is SQVTM, CDR2 ANQGSEA. V was clipped by 7 bases and J by 4 bases; unmatched bases: 12. The CDR3 runs to 16 residues. CDR3 sequence (DNA): TGCAGCGCCCCTCGGCTAGCGGGGGGGCGAGCAGATACGCAGTATTTT. The encoded protein is CSAPRLAGGRADTQYF.